One sample yielded the 14 T cell receptor beta chains listed below, sequenced in a study of blood T cell repertoires in COVID-19. The protocol was immunoSEQ multiplex PCR, while the TCRdb copy is restricted to in-frame clones and leaves out a portion. This sample carries under 450,000 clones, roughly 86% of them seen once, and the ten largest clones take under 1.5%. The sample consisted of PBMCs or T cells enriched from blood (not recorded which). These receptors came from a man under 40 who had recovered from COVID-19.

The rearrangement links TRBV3-1 (or the pseudogene TRBV3-2) to TRBJ1-5; tentative D call: TRBD1 (5 bases). Trimming cost V 1 base and J 6 bases, with 13 bases left between them. The CDR3 contains 15 residues. Germline V lookup: CDR1 LGHDT, CDR2 YNNKEL (reference sequence). The CDR3, as DNA: TGTGCCAGCAGCCAAGGTGTTAGTAGGGGTCAGCCCCAGCATTTT. As protein: CASSQGVSRGQPQHF.

This chain joins TRBV15 and TRBJ2-7; weak D call: TRBD1 (6 bases). Germline assignment: CDR1 LNHNV and CDR2 YYDKDF (reference sequence). The CDR3 totals 14 residues. V was shortened by 0 bases and J by 6 bases, with 12 bases between the two germline ends. The CDR3 nucleotides are TGTGCCACCAGCAGAGATAAGGTAGGGGGCGAGCAGTACTTC. As protein: CATSRDKVGGEQYF.

This rearrangement joins TRBV5-6 to TRBJ1-2, with 7 bases lining up with TRBD1. The CDR3 length is 15 residues. Trimming took 0 bases from V and 8 from J; bases not matched to a gene: 10. CDR1 is SGHDT and CDR2 is YYEEEE in the germline V gene. Here the CDR3 DNA reads TGTGCCAGCAGCTTGGGCGGGACAGCCAACTGGGGCTACACCTTC. As protein: CASSLGGTANWGYTF.

A note on this clone: The sample holds other DNA sequences that translate to the same CDR3. The V call is TRBV19, the J call TRBJ2-6, with TRBD1 matching over 10 bases. V lost 4 bases and J lost 4; bases outside the gene matches: 4. This CDR3 is 16 amino acids long. Germline V gives CDR1 LNHDA, CDR2 SQIVND (reference sequence). In DNA form, the CDR3 reads TGTGCCAGTAGTAGACAGGGGGCAGGAGGGGCCAACGTCCTGACTTTC. This gives the protein CASSRQGAGGANVLTF.

This clone has only a few counts. The gene calls are TRBV4-2 and TRBJ1-6; tentatively, D is TRBD1 (6 bases). V shed 2 bases and J shed 6 bases, with 8 bases lying between them. The V gene's germline CDR1 is LGHNA and CDR2 YNFKEQ. The CDR3 is 14 amino acids. CDR3 nucleotide sequence: TGTGCCAGCAGCCAACAGGGGAGTAATTCACCCCTCCACTTT. The encoded protein is CASSQQGSNSPLHF.

The rearrangement joins TRBV19 to TRBJ2-2, with 10 bases that match TRBD1. Germline-derived CDR1 and CDR2 are LNHDA and SQIVND (reference sequence). CDR3 length: 14 amino acids. Unmatched junction bases numbered 8, after V lost 11 bases and J lost 5 bases. This CDR3 is CASRDRGITGELFF. The CDR3 coding sequence is TGTGCCTCCCGGGACAGGGGAATTACCGGGGAGCTGTTTTTT.

In regard to this clone: The same CDR3 is also encoded by other DNA sequences in this sample. The chain couples TRBV4-3 to TRBJ1-4, with D perhaps TRBD1 (5 bases). The CDR3 is 13 amino acids. V lost 3 bases and J lost 8, with 10 bases in between. Per germline, CDR1 LGHNA and CDR2 YSLEER. The CDR3 sequence: CASSQGLGEKLFF. In DNA, the CDR3 is TGCGCCAGCAGCCAGGGACTGGGGGAAAAACTGTTTTTT.

The chain employs TRBV7-3 and TRBJ2-1; 12 bases fit TRBD2. Trimming at V came to 5 bases and at J to 7 bases, leaving 9 bases not matched to a gene. Germline CDR1 reads SGHTA; CDR2 reads FQGTGA. CDR3 length equals 16 residues. CDR3 loop: CASSPPGTSGRNEQFF. The CDR3 DNA sequence: TGTGCCAGCAGCCCTCCGGGGACTAGCGGGCGGAATGAGCAGTTCTTC.

Concerning this clone: A junction boundary mismatches the germline segment, possibly from a read error. V gene TRBV7-7 combines with J gene TRBJ2-1, with 8 bases that match TRBD1. The V gene's germline CDR1 is SSHAT and CDR2 FNYEAQ (reference sequence). The CDR3 loop spans 15 amino acids. CDR3 DNA: TGTGCTAGCAGCCCAGGACAGGGCTCCTACAATGAGCAGTTCTTC. The encoded protein is CASSPGQGSYNEQFF.

The CDR3 sequence: CASSLPGAGVQNTEAFF. The CDR3 coding sequence is TGCGCCAGCAGCCTACCAGGGGCAGGGGTCCAGAACACTGAAGCTTTCTTT. This chain uses TRBV4-1 with TRBJ1-1; D possibly corresponds to TRBD1 (6 bases). There are 17 residues in the CDR3. V lost 4 bases, J lost 1 base, and 19 bases lay in between. Germline V gene lookup returns CDR1 MGHRA and CDR2 YSYEKL.

The chain links TRBV6-1 to TRBJ2-1; D ambiguous. The CDR3 covers 15 residues. The germline gives CDR1 MNHNS, CDR2 SASEGT. V lost 0 bases and J 0 bases, leaving 6 bases between the germline ends. As DNA, the CDR3 is TGTGCCAGCAGTGAAGCACAGTACTCCTACAATGAGCAGTTCTTC. Encoded protein: CASSEAQYSYNEQFF.

This chain joins TRBV7-9 and TRBJ2-7; tentatively, D is TRBD1 (7 bases). This CDR3 has 14 residues. Germline V gene lookup returns CDR1 SEHNR and CDR2 FQNEAQ (reference sequence). Trimming shortened V by 5 bases and J by 6 bases, and 17 bases separated the two germline ends. The CDR3 bases are TGTGCCAGCAGCATCCGGCAGGGGGGCCTCGAGCAGTACTTC. It codes for CASSIRQGGLEQYF.

The chain recombines TRBV5-1 with TRBJ1-1; D unclear. Trimming shortened V by 3 bases and J by 3 bases, and 9 bases separated the two germline ends. Germline V gene lookup returns CDR1 SGHRS and CDR2 YFSETQ. The CDR3 spans 13 residues. The CDR3 protein is CASSSLLDTEAFF. The CDR3 bases are TGCGCCAGCAGCTCCCTCCTCGACACTGAAGCTTTCTTT.

The CDR3 nucleotides read TGTGCCAGCGGTCGGGACAGCGGTGAGCAGTACTTC. It yields the protein CASGRDSGEQYF. The chain links TRBV6-5 to TRBJ2-7; TRBD1 agrees at 7 bases. The CDR3 spans 12 residues. CDR1 and CDR2 from the germline V gene are MNHEY and SVGAGI. The J segment lost 7 bases and the V segment lost 8 bases, leaving 8 bases of the junction unmatched.